The present TCR beta chain was sequenced within a study of blood T cell repertoires in COVID-19. Study-level background: The United States, Italy and Spain supplied acute and convalescent COVID-19 samples. In each case, the material was cDNA or gDNA derived from T cells, B-cell-depleted T cells, or PBMCs.

The CDR3 is 15 residues long. Germline CDR1 KGHSH, CDR2 LQKENI. Trimming shortened V by 2 bases and J by 8 bases, and 13 bases separated the two germline ends. Participants were placed into cohorts based on the clinical history they reported. Exposed participants encountered a COVID-19 case during the 2 weeks preceding study entry. The data were produced by immunoSEQ multiplex PCR, yet TCRdb's version contains in-frame clones alone and is incomplete. In the table there are 400,000 to 500,000 clones, 70% to 90% of which are singletons. The receptor was isolated from a woman aged 18-35 years who had been exposed to COVID-19. The sample was PBMCs or T cells enriched from blood (not recorded which). The chain is built from TRBV18 and TRBJ1-6; D gene unclear. CDR3 loop: CASSPERTEDSPLHF. In DNA, the CDR3 is TGTGCCAGCTCACCAGAAAGGACGGAGGATTCACCCCTCCACTTT.